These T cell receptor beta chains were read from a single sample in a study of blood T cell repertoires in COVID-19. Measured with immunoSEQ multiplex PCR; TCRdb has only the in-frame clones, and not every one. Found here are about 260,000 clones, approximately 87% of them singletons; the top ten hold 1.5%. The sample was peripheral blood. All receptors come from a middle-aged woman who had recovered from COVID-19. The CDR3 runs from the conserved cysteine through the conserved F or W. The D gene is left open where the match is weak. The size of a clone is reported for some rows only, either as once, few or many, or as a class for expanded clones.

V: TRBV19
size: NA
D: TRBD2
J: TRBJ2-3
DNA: TGTGCCAGTACCGCCTGGGGGGGTGATACGCAGTATTTT
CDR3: CASTAWGGDTQYF

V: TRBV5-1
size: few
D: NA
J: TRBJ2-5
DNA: TGCGCCAGCAGCTTGGTAGGAGCAGGGGAGACCCAGTACTTC
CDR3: CASSLVGAGETQYF

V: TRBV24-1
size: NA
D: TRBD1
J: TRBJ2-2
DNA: TGTGCCACCAGTGACACGGGACAGACCACCGGGGAGCTGTTTTTT
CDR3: CATSDTGQTTGELFF

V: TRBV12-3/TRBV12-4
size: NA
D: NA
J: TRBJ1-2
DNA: TGTGCCAGCAGTTCGGACAGCTCCTATGGCTACACCTTC
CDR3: CASSSDSSYGYTF

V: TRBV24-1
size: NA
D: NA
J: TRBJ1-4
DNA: TGTGCCCACTCAATTGGTTCTAATGAAAAACTGTTTTTT
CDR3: CAHSIGSNEKLFF

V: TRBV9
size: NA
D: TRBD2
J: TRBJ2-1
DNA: TGTGCCAGCAGCGGTAGCGGGGGCCGCCCCTACAATGAGCAGTTCTTC
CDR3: CASSGSGGRPYNEQFF

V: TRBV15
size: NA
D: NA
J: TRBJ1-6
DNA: TGTGCCACCAGCCCCCTGCCCGGGGAATCACCCCTCCACTTT
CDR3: CATSPLPGESPLHF

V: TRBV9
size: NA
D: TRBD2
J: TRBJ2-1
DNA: TGTGCCAGCAGCGTAGGCCTAGCGGGGGGTCTTAGGTACAATGAGCAGTTCTTC
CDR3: CASSVGLAGGLRYNEQFF

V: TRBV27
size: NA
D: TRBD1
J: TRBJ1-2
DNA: TGTGCCAGCAGTACCTCAGGGGGTGGCTACACCTTC
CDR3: CASSTSGGGYTF

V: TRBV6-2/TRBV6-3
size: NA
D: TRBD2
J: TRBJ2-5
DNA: TGTGCCAGCAGTTCGTGGACTAGCGGGGGGCGTCCCTCAGAGACCCAGTACTTC
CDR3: CASSSWTSGGRPSETQYF

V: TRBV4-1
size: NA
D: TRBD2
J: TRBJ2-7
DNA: TGCGCCAGCAGCTCACAGCGGGGGCCATACTACGAGCAGTACTTC
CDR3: CASSSQRGPYYEQYF

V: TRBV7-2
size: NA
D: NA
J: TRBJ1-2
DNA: TGTGCCAGCAGCTCCCAACAGGGACCCTATGGCTACACCTTC
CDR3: CASSSQQGPYGYTF

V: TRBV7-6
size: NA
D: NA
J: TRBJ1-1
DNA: TGTGCCAGCAGCTTAGATGAGGCTCTAAGAACTGAAGCTTTCTTT
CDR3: CASSLDEALRTEAFF

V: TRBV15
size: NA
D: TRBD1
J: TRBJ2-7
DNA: TGTGCCACCAGCCATCCGGACAGGTCCTTCTACGAGCAGTACTTC
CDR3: CATSHPDRSFYEQYF

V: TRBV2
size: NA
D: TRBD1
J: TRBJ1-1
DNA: TGTGCCAGCAGCCAGACCGACAGGGGGCGCCCTGAAGCTTTCTTT
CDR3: CASSQTDRGRPEAFF

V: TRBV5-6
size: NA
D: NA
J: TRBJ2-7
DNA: TGTGCCAGCACCCAGTGGGGGGGCACATCCTACGAGCAGTACTTC
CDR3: CASTQWGGTSYEQYF

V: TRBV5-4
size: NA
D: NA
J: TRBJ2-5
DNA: TGTGCCAGCAGCTGGGGGGGCCAGCGAGAGACCCAGTACTTC
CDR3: CASSWGGQRETQYF

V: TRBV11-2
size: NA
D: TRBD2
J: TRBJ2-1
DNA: TGTGCCAGCAGCACGGGACTAGCGGTCTACAATGAGCAGTTCTTC
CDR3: CASSTGLAVYNEQFF

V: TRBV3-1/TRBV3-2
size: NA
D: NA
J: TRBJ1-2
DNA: TGTGCCAGCAGCCCCCCAGGCAACTATGGCTACACCTTC
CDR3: CASSPPGNYGYTF

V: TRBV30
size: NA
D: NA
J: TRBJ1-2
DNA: TGTGCCTGGTCGGGTGGAGGGCTAAGCTATGGCTACACCTTC
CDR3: CAWSGGGLSYGYTF

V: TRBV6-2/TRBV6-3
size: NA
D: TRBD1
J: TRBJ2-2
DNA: TGTGCCAGCAGTTACCCGTCAGACAGGGAAGGCACCGGGGAGCTGTTTTTT
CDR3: CASSYPSDREGTGELFF

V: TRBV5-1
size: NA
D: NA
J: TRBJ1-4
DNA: TGCGCCAGCAGCTTGTCCGGGGTTGATCTGCAAAAACTGTTTTTT
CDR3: CASSLSGVDLQKLFF

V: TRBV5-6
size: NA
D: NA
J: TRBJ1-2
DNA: TGTGCCAGCAGACCTAGCGGGGGTAACTATGGCTACACCTTC
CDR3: CASRPSGGNYGYTF

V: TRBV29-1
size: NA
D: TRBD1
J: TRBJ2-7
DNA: TGCAGCGTTAGTAGGGGGACAGGGGCCTACGAGCAGTACTTC
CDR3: CSVSRGTGAYEQYF

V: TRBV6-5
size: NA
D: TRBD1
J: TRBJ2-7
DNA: TGTGCCAGCAGTTACCTGGGCCAGGGGGCTCCCTACGAGCAGTACTTC
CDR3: CASSYLGQGAPYEQYF

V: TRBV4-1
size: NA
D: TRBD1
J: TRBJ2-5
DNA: TGCGCCAGCAGCCTCAGGGACAGTCAAGAGACCCAGTACTTC
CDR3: CASSLRDSQETQYF

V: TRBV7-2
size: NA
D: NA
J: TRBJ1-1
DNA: TGTGCCAGCAGCTTAGGGCAGGTACCTGAAGCTTTCTTT
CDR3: CASSLGQVPEAFF

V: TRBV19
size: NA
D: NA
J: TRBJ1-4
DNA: TGTGCCAGTAGTAGGGCACGTAATGAAAAACTGTTTTTT
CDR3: CASSRARNEKLFF

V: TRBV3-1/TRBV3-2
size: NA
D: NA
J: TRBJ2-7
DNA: TGTGCCAGCAGCCAGGGAGGCGTTTACGAGCAGTACTTC
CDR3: CASSQGGVYEQYF

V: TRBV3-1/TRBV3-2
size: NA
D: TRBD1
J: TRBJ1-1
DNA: TGTGCCAGCAGCCACTTGGGACAGGTGAACACTGAAGCTTTCTTT
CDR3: CASSHLGQVNTEAFF

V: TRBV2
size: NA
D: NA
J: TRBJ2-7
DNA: TGTGCCAGCAGGGAAGTGGGCCAGGGCTACGAGCAGTACTTC
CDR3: CASREVGQGYEQYF